Following are 18 T cell receptor beta chains from one sample sequenced in a study of identical twins. One entry per CDR3 protein results from TCRdb running MiXCR on the 5' RACE reads. Found here are about 1.7 million distinct CDR3 sequences, under 35% of them singletons; the top ten hold more than 0.25%. The sequenced sample consisted of cord blood. The receptors derive from a newborn girl in good health.

This clonotype was seen more than once but under ten times. The chain couples TRBV5-1 to TRBJ1-1, with D unresolved. This CDR3 region has 13 residues. Trimming stripped 4 bases from V and 1 base from J, with 8 bases between. From germline, CDR1 is SGHRS and CDR2 YFSETQ. The DNA for the CDR3 is TGCGCCAGCAGCGATGACGGGAACACTGAAGCTTTCTTT. Translation: CASSDDGNTEAFF.

This chain joins TRBV11-2 and TRBJ2-1; 8 positions match TRBD2. The V and J ends lost 5 bases and 8 bases, in that order; junction bases with no gene match: 11. This CDR3 region has 15 residues. The V gene's germline CDR1 is SGHAT and CDR2 FQNNGV. In DNA form, the CDR3 reads TGTGCCAGCAGCGCCGAGCGGGGGTTCGGGGATGAGCAGTTCTTC. This codes for CASSAERGFGDEQFF.

This clonotype was seen a few times. The rearrangement links TRBV21-1 to TRBJ1-5; TRBD1 is taken as the D call from the table, unchecked against the DNA. TRBV21-1 represents a pseudogene. The CDR3 is made up of 16 amino acids. The CDR3 DNA sequence: TGTGCCAGCAGCCTATTCGACAGGGGGCCGAATCAGCCCCAGCATTTT. This codes for CASSLFDRGPNQPQHF.

The genes are TRBV27 and TRBJ1-5, with D unresolved. The V gene lost 3 bases and the J gene lost 4 bases, with 16 bases spanning the gap. The CDR3 is 16 amino acids. Germline V gene sequence: CDR1 MNHEY, CDR2 SMNVEV (reference sequence). CDR3 loop: CASSFRAGYENQPQHF. Written as DNA, the CDR3 is TGTGCCAGCAGTTTTCGGGCTGGGTATGAGAATCAGCCCCAGCATTTT.

The chain is built from TRBV20-1 and TRBJ2-7; 11 bases align to TRBD1. From germline, CDR1 is DFQATT and CDR2 SNEGSKA (reference sequence). V shed 0 bases, J shed 1 base, and the junction held 2 bases outside the gene matches. The CDR3 spans 15 residues. CDR3 in DNA: TGCAGTGCTAGAGAAGGGACAGGGGGTTCCTACGAGCAGTACTTC. As protein: CSAREGTGGSYEQYF.

This clonotype was recorded at least ten times. This CDR3 is CASSPSGLALTDTQYF. CDR3 DNA: TGTGCCAGCAGCCCCTCGGGACTAGCCCTCACAGATACGCAGTATTTT. V is TRBV4-2 and J is TRBJ2-3; 9 bases align to TRBD2. This CDR3 contains 16 residues. The V and J ends lost 4 bases and 2 bases, in that order; junction bases with no gene match: 7. The germline V gene has CDR1 LGHNA and CDR2 YNFKEQ.

Many counts were recorded for this clonotype. The chain recombines TRBV12-3 or TRBV12-4 with TRBJ2-7; D ambiguous. The V end lost 7 bases, the J end lost 5 bases, and 12 bases lay between the germline ends. The CDR3 length is 12 residues. The chain's CDR3 is CASTGRLNEQYF. In DNA form, the CDR3 reads TGTGCCAGCACAGGAAGGTTAAACGAGCAGTACTTC.

The chain is built from TRBV4-1 and TRBJ1-2; no firm D call. The germline V and J ends were trimmed by 0 bases and 4 bases, with 9 bases remaining between them. Germline assignment: CDR1 MGHRA and CDR2 YSYEKL. The CDR3 spans 14 residues. The CDR3 sequence: CASSQEDGTYGYTF. DNA of the CDR3: TGCGCCAGCAGCCAAGAAGACGGCACCTATGGCTACACCTTC.

This clonotype was seen ten or more times. The CDR3 region is CASSVDTVTDTQYF. CDR3 in DNA: TGTGCCAGCAGCGTAGACACAGTGACAGATACGCAGTATTTT. The chain joins TRBV9 to TRBJ2-3; D remains ambiguous. Germline lookup yields CDR1 SGDLS and CDR2 YYNGEE. Trimming cost V 0 bases and J 3 bases, with 8 bases left between them. The CDR3 covers 14 residues.

The rearrangement links TRBV20-1 to TRBJ1-1; 9 bases are a match to TRBD1. Trimming took 6 bases from V and 3 from J; bases not matched to a gene: 5. The germline CDR1 and CDR2 sequences are DFQATT and SNEGSKA (reference sequence). This CDR3 has 13 residues. The CDR3 nucleotides read TGCAGTGCGCGGGACAGGGCGGACACTGAAGCTTTCTTT. Translation gives CSARDRADTEAFF.

This rearrangement joins TRBV19 to TRBJ2-5, with D perhaps assigned TRBD1 or TRBD2 (5 bases each). V lost 6 bases, J lost 3 bases, and 20 bases lay in between. The CDR3 extends over 16 amino acids. CDR1 LNHDA and CDR2 SQIVND come from the germline V gene (reference sequence). DNA for the CDR3: TGTGCCAGTAGCCCCGGACAAACAAGGCGGGAAGAGACCCAGTACTTC. Encoded protein: CASSPGQTRREETQYF.

With respect to this clonotype: This may arise from a read error, as a much more abundant clone is one base away. The chain combines TRBV4-2 with TRBJ1-2; D unresolved. The CDR3 is 15 amino acids. Germline CDR1 reads LGHNA; CDR2 reads YNFKEQ. The CDR3 region is CASSQEALTHYDYTF. The CDR3 DNA follows: TGTGCCAGCAGCCAAGAAGCCCTAACCCACTATGACTACACCTTC.

The CDR3 region is CASSRGGINYNEQFF. CDR3 in DNA: TGTGCCAGCAGCCGGGGCGGAATTAATTACAATGAGCAGTTCTTC. The gene calls are TRBV14 and TRBJ2-1; maybe TRBD1 (5 bases). V was pared by 4 bases and J by 4 bases, with 14 bases between. Germline loops: CDR1 SGHDN, CDR2 FVKESK. The CDR3 is 15 amino acids.

The rearrangement links TRBV12-3 or TRBV12-4 to TRBJ2-5, with 8 bases that match TRBD1. The CDR3 sequence is 15 residues long. With V trimmed by 3 bases and J by 7 bases, 10 bases remained unmatched. The chain's CDR3 is CASSFWTGSLGTQYF. CDR3 sequence (DNA): TGTGCCAGCAGTTTTTGGACAGGGAGTCTGGGGACCCAGTACTTC.

The rearrangement joins TRBV3-1 to TRBJ2-7; TRBD1 might be the D (6 bases). Germline CDR1 and CDR2: LGHDT and YNNKEL (reference sequence). V dropped 1 base and J dropped 6 bases, with 10 bases sitting between them. This CDR3 spans 13 amino acids. CDR3 loop: CASSQGQAGEQYF. The CDR3 DNA reads TGTGCCAGCAGCCAAGGACAGGCTGGCGAGCAGTACTTC.

This clonotype appeared a few times. This chain connects TRBV12-3 or TRBV12-4 to TRBJ1-1; TRBD1 might be the D (6 bases). The V and J ends lost 7 bases and 2 bases respectively, with 14 bases between them. The CDR3 consists of 14 residues. CDR3 in amino acids: CASTYTTGNTEAFF. CDR3 bases: TGTGCCAGCACTTACACGACAGGCAACACTGAAGCTTTCTTT.

This clonotype was seen a few times. This rearrangement joins TRBV11-2 to TRBJ2-5; maybe TRBD1 (6 bases). Germline V gene lookup returns CDR1 SGHAT and CDR2 FQNNGV. The CDR3 loop spans 15 amino acids. V was clipped by 2 bases and J by 1 base, with 11 bases between them. The CDR3 here is CASSLSRGCQETQYF. The CDR3 DNA sequence: TGTGCCAGCAGCTTATCCAGGGGCTGCCAAGAGACCCAGTACTTC. Based on the CDR3 plus reference TRBV11-2 and TRBJ2-5, the full variable domain is EAGVAQSPRYKIIEKRQSVAFWCNPISGHATLYWYQQILGQGPKLLIQFQNNGVVDDSQLPKDRFSAERLKGVDSTLKIQPAKLEDSAVYLCASSLSRGCQETQYFGPGTRLLVL.

This chain uses TRBV4-1 with TRBJ1-3; the D is unclear. The CDR3 consists of 14 residues. The V end lost 1 base, the J end lost 4 bases, and 8 bases lay between the germline ends. Germline values: CDR1 MGHRA, CDR2 YSYEKL. This CDR3 is CASSQVGPGNTIYF. In DNA, the CDR3 is TGCGCCAGCAGCCAAGTTGGTCCCGGAAACACCATATATTTT.